What follows are 23 T cell receptor beta chains derived from one specimen sequenced in a study of blood T cell repertoires in COVID-19. Generated by immunoSEQ multiplex PCR, the TCRdb table keeps only in-frame clones and is missing some. The top ten hold 1.4% to 1.5% of the sample, which has fewer than 300,000 clones, approximately 84% seen once. Material for sequencing was peripheral blood. Receptor source: a human donor with COVID-19, enrolled during active disease. The donor label of this sample is uncertain.

The chain links TRBV30 to TRBJ2-1; tentative D call: TRBD1 (5 bases). CDR1 and CDR2 (germline): GTSNPN, SVGIG (reference sequence). V lost 3 bases, J lost 9 bases, and 9 bases lay in between. The CDR3 contains 11 residues. The DNA of the CDR3 is TGTGCCTGGAGCAGGGTCCGTGAGCAGTTCTTC. Amino acids: CAWSRVREQFF.

As for this clone: The same CDR3 can be traced to other DNA sequences in this sample. The chain uses TRBV9 and TRBJ1-5, with 8 bases aligning to TRBD1. V was clipped by 3 bases and J by 4 bases; unmatched bases: 3. The CDR3 runs 14 residues. Per germline, CDR1 SGDLS and CDR2 YYNGEE. CDR3 in amino acids: CASSAQGGNQPQHF. CDR3 DNA: TGTGCCAGCAGCGCACAGGGGGGAAATCAGCCCCAGCATTTT.

The V and J genes are TRBV7-3 and TRBJ2-3; 8 positions agree with TRBD2. The CDR3 has 17 residues. The V gene's germline CDR1 is SGHTA and CDR2 FQGTGA. V was pared by 1 base and J by 3 bases, with 9 bases of the junction left unmatched. CDR3 protein: CASSLIPAGVGTDTQYF. CDR3 in DNA: TGTGCCAGCAGCTTAATCCCAGCGGGAGTAGGGACAGATACGCAGTATTTT.

This rearrangement joins TRBV5-1 to TRBJ2-1, with TRBD2 identical over 11 bases. The V segment lost 4 bases and the J segment 3 bases; nucleotides outside the gene matches: 3. The germline gives CDR1 SGHRS, CDR2 YFSETQ. This CDR3 contains 15 residues. CDR3 nucleotide sequence: TGCGCCAGCAGCCTAGCGGGAGGAGGCTACAATGAGCAGTTCTTC. This codes for CASSLAGGGYNEQFF. Drawing the rest from reference TRBV5-1 and TRBJ2-1, the complete variable domain is KAGVTQTPRYLIKTRGQQVTLSCSPISGHRSVSWYQQTPGQGLQFLFEYFSETQRNKGNFPGRFSGRQFSNSRSEMNVSTLELGDSALYLCASSLAGGGYNEQFFGPGTRLTVL.

This clone was observed a few times. The CDR3 region has the DNA TGTGCCTGGAGTGTGGGGAGTGAAGAGACCCAGTACTTC. Translation gives CAWSVGSEETQYF. V gene TRBV30 combines with J gene TRBJ2-5; perhaps TRBD2 as D (5 bases). CDR3 length: 13 amino acids. Germline CDR1 reads GTSNPN; CDR2 reads SVGIG (reference sequence). Trimming cost V 0 bases and J 3 bases, with 8 bases left between them.

This chain links TRBV6-1 with TRBJ2-5; possibly TRBD1 for D (5 bases). Germline V gene lookup returns CDR1 MNHNS and CDR2 SASEGT. This CDR3 spans 14 amino acids. The germline V and J ends were trimmed by 0 bases and 2 bases, with 7 bases remaining between them. The CDR3 nucleotides are TGTGCCAGCAGTGAAGCAGGGGATCAAGAGACCCAGTACTTC. Amino acids: CASSEAGDQETQYF.

The J gene is TRBJ2-7, the V gene TRBV19; D possibly corresponds to TRBD1 (6 bases). V was pared by 5 bases and J by 2 bases, with 13 bases between. Germline assignment: CDR1 LNHDA and CDR2 SQIVND (reference sequence). The length of the CDR3 is 14 residues. This chain's CDR3 is CASSSQGLAYEQYF. CDR3 sequence (DNA): TGTGCCAGTAGTTCTCAGGGGTTGGCCTACGAGCAGTACTTC.

The chain links TRBV27 to TRBJ2-5, with D possibly TRBD1 on 6 matching bases. The germline V gene encodes CDR1 MNHEY and CDR2 SMNVEV (reference sequence). With 10 bases removed from V and 4 bases from J, the gap between germline ends came to 13 bases. The CDR3 length is 12 residues. CDR3 sequence (DNA): TGTGCCACCCAGGGGATGGGAGAGACCCAGTACTTC. Translated: CATQGMGETQYF.

The V and J genes are TRBV3-1 (or the pseudogene TRBV3-2) and TRBJ2-7; D possibly corresponds to TRBD1 (5 bases). Germline V gene data show CDR1 as LGHDT and CDR2 as YNNKEL (reference sequence). V was shortened by 0 bases and J by 5 bases, with 14 bases between the two germline ends. The CDR3 loop spans 15 amino acids. CDR3 nucleotide sequence: TGTGCCAGCAGCCAAGATCGGCAGGGTTTCAACGAGCAGTACTTC. Translated, it gives CASSQDRQGFNEQYF.

This clone has only one observation. This sample includes further DNA sequences coding for the same CDR3. The chain joins TRBV11-2 to TRBJ1-1; D is undetermined. The germline V and J ends were trimmed by 5 bases and 4 bases, with 11 bases remaining between them. The CDR3 loop spans 13 amino acids. Per the germline V gene, CDR1 is SGHAT and CDR2 is FQNNGV. CDR3 bases: TGTGCCAGCAGCCCTCAAGGGAGCACTGAAGCTTTCTTT. It is translated as CASSPQGSTEAFF.

V usage is TRBV10-3 and J usage is TRBJ2-5, with 10 bases aligning to TRBD1. V shed 6 bases and J 5 bases; nucleotides not matched to a gene: 9. From germline, CDR1 is ENHRY and CDR2 SYGVKD. The length of the CDR3 is 15 residues. CDR3 region: CAIRPGTGVSETQYF. CDR3 in DNA: TGTGCCATCAGACCTGGGACAGGGGTCTCCGAGACCCAGTACTTC.

The CDR3 loop reads CASSRDIRPYEQYF. In DNA form, the CDR3 reads TGTGCCAGCAGTCGGGACATCCGACCCTACGAGCAGTACTTC. The chain has TRBV6-5 and TRBJ2-7; weak D call: TRBD1 (6 bases). V gave up 5 bases and J gave up 2 bases, with 13 bases separating them. This CDR3 contains 14 residues. Germline loops: CDR1 MNHEY, CDR2 SVGAGI.

V gene TRBV30 combines with J gene TRBJ1-6, with D maybe TRBD1 (5 bases). V lost 3 bases, J lost 12 bases, and 18 bases lay in between. The CDR3 length is 14 residues. Germline V gene sequence: CDR1 GTSNPN, CDR2 SVGIG (reference sequence). The CDR3 protein is CAWSPLGGLGPLHF. In nucleotides, the CDR3 is TGTGCCTGGAGCCCTCTGGGGGGTCTAGGACCCCTCCACTTT.

The chain carries TRBV19 and TRBJ2-5; 8 bases align to TRBD2. This CDR3 has 15 residues. V was pared by 1 base and J by 1 base, with 2 bases of the junction left unmatched. Germline CDR1 LNHDA, CDR2 SQIVND (reference sequence). This CDR3 reads CASSIAGGTQETQYF. CDR3 nucleotide sequence: TGTGCCAGTAGTATAGCGGGAGGGACCCAAGAGACCCAGTACTTC.

The chain links TRBV9 to TRBJ2-7, with D unresolved. The CDR3 contains 15 residues. The V and J ends lost 4 bases and 2 bases respectively, with 16 bases between them. The germline V gene has CDR1 SGDLS and CDR2 YYNGEE. The DNA for the CDR3 is TGTGCCAGCAGCCCCCGCCGCGGCCTAACCTACGAGCAGTACTTC. Protein product: CASSPRRGLTYEQYF.

V and J are TRBV6-6 and TRBJ1-5, with a possible D match to TRBD1 (6 bases). V dropped 2 bases and J dropped 7 bases, with 12 bases sitting between them. Germline-derived CDR1 and CDR2 are MNHNY and SVGAGI (reference sequence). This CDR3 has 14 residues. The CDR3 loop reads CASSYGGAGQPQHF. Here the CDR3 DNA reads TGTGCCAGCAGTTACGGGGGCGCAGGGCAGCCCCAGCATTTT.

The V and J genes are TRBV9 and TRBJ1-2; 7 bases map to TRBD1. This CDR3 is 13 amino acids long. J lost 8 bases, V lost 3 bases, and 7 bases had no gene match. The germline V gene encodes CDR1 SGDLS and CDR2 YYNGEE. The CDR3 sequence is CASSGRQGGGYTF. CDR3 DNA: TGTGCCAGCAGCGGGAGACAGGGTGGCGGCTACACCTTC.

This clone is a singleton in its sample. The chain recombines TRBV5-6 with TRBJ1-2, with a weak D call TRBD1 (6 bases). The ends were cut back, 0 bases at V and 4 bases at J, with 19 bases in the middle. The germline CDR1 and CDR2 sequences are SGHDT and YYEEEE. This CDR3 region has 17 residues. CDR3 sequence: CASSLGGDRRRGYGYTF. The CDR3 nucleotides read TGTGCCAGCAGCTTGGGGGGCGACAGGCGACGGGGCTATGGCTACACCTTC.

V is TRBV11-2 and J is TRBJ2-3; 8 bases are shared with TRBD2. Germline CDR1 SGHAT, CDR2 FQNNGV. The CDR3 covers 15 residues. Trimming took 0 bases from V and 2 from J; bases not matched to a gene: 1. The CDR3 region is CASSLEREVTDTQYF. CDR3 DNA sequence: TGTGCCAGCAGCTTAGAGCGGGAGGTCACAGATACGCAGTATTTT.

The V and J genes are TRBV7-3 and TRBJ2-1; D not resolved. The ends were cut back, 1 base at V and 8 bases at J, with 9 bases in the middle. CDR1 and CDR2 (germline): SGHTA, FQGTGA. The CDR3 totals 13 residues. CDR3 amino acids: CASSLNSLDEQFF. Here the CDR3 DNA reads TGTGCCAGCAGCTTAAACAGCCTCGATGAGCAGTTCTTC.

This clone was counted a few times. J is TRBJ1-2 and V is TRBV28, with a tentative D call TRBD1 (6 bases). This CDR3 has 13 amino acids. Germline CDR1 MDHEN, CDR2 SYDVKM. With 5 bases removed from V and 6 bases from J, the gap between germline ends came to 13 bases. The CDR3 here is CASSPGGRDGYTF. The DNA for the CDR3 is TGTGCCAGCAGTCCGGGGGGCCGGGATGGCTACACCTTC.

This clone showed up just once. V usage is TRBV5-5 and J usage is TRBJ2-5, with 12 bases aligning to TRBD2. Germline V gene sequence: CDR1 SGHKS, CDR2 YYEKEE (reference sequence). The CDR3 length is 18 residues. The junction had 15 bases not matched to a gene; V was cut back by 5 bases and J by 4 bases. DNA of the CDR3: TGTGCCAGCAGGGCGAGGCTAGCGGGAGGGCCGGGTTTAGAGACCCAGTACTTC. As protein: CASRARLAGGPGLETQYF.

This rearrangement joins TRBV3-1 (or the pseudogene TRBV3-2) to TRBJ1-1; 9 nucleotides line up with TRBD1. The CDR3 extends over 14 amino acids. Trimming removed 7 bases from V and 3 bases from J; junction bases left unmatched: 6. Looked up from germline, CDR1 is LGHDT and CDR2 is YNNKEL (reference sequence). The CDR3, as DNA: TGTGCCAGCACCCCCGGACAGGGGTACACTGAAGCTTTCTTT. Translation gives CASTPGQGYTEAFF.